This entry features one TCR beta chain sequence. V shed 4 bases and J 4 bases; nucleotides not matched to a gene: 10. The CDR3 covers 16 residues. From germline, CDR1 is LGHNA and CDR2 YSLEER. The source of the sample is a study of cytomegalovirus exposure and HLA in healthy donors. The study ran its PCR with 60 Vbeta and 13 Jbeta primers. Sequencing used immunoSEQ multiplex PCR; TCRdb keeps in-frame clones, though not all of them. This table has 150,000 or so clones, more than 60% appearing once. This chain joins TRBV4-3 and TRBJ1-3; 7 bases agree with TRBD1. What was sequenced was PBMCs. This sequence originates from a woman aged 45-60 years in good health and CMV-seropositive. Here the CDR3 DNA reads TGCGCCAGCAGCCCAGGGGTTCCGGGACAGGGAAACACCATATATTTT. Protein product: CASSPGVPGQGNTIYF.